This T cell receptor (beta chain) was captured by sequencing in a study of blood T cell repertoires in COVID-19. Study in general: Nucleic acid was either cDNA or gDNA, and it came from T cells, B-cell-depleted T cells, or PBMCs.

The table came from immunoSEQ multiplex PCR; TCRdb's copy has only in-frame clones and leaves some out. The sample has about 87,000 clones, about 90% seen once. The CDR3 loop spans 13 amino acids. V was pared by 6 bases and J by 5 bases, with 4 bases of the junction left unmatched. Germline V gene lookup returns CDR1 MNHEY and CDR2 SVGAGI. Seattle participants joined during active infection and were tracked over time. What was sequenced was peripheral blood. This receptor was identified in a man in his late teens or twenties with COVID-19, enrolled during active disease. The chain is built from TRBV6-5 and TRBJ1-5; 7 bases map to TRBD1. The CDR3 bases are TGTGCCAGCAGGCCGACAGGGTATCAGCCCCAGCATTTT. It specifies CASRPTGYQPQHF.